The 27 T cell receptor beta chains below were found in one sample sequenced in a study of neurological immune-mediated disorders. In TCRdb, the 5' RACE reads were re-called with MiXCR into one record per CDR3 protein. The repertoire consists of fewer than 40,000 distinct CDR3 sequences, with 4.8% occurring once and the leading ten covering roughly 9%. Source material: CD4+ T cells from blood. The origin of the receptors is a man aged 18 to 29 in good health.

The sample holds many counts of this clonotype. CDR3 residues: CASSLGGDSRYEQYF. DNA for the CDR3: TGCGCCAGCAGCTTGGGTGGGGACAGCCGCTACGAGCAGTACTTC. The gene calls are TRBV5-1 and TRBJ2-7; 7 nucleotides match TRBD1. Germline values: CDR1 SGHRS, CDR2 YFSETQ. This CDR3 is 15 amino acids long. The V gene end was trimmed by 0 bases and the J gene end by 3 bases; junction bases not matched to a gene: 6. The full variable domain, completed using reference TRBV5-1 and TRBJ2-7, is KAGVTQTPRYLIKTRGQQVTLSCSPISGHRSVSWYQQTPGQGLQFLFEYFSETQRNKGNFPGRFSGRQFSNSRSEMNVSTLELGDSALYLCASSLGGDSRYEQYFGPGTRLTVT.

This clonotype was detected ten times or more. The rearrangement uses TRBV7-4 and TRBJ1-4; D call uncertain. Per the germline V gene, CDR1 is SGHVT and CDR2 is SQSDAQ. The V end was cut by 5 bases, the J end by 4 bases, with 11 bases between. The CDR3 extends over 14 amino acids. The CDR3 DNA follows: TGTGCCAGCAGCCCCCGAGGTGTTAATGAAAAACTGTTTTTT. Protein product: CASSPRGVNEKLFF.

This clonotype was observed at least ten times. This chain joins TRBV6-6 and TRBJ1-2, with TRBD1 matching 7 bases. The length of the CDR3 is 14 residues. Germline-derived CDR1 and CDR2 are MNHNY and SVGAGI (reference sequence). Unmatched junction bases numbered 12, after V lost 6 bases and J lost 8 bases. The CDR3 DNA follows: TGTGCCAGCAGACCAGCACGGGACAGTGACGGCTACACCTTC. This sequence encodes CASRPARDSDGYTF.

This clonotype was recorded at least ten times. This chain links TRBV6-6 with TRBJ1-5; the D is unclear. Germline V CDR1 and CDR2: MNHNY, SVGAGI (reference sequence). V was shortened by 0 bases and J by 6 bases, with 3 bases between the two germline ends. CDR3 length equals 12 residues. The CDR3 DNA sequence: TGTGCCAGCAGTTACTCCAGTCAGCCCCAGCATTTT. This gives the protein CASSYSSQPQHF.

This clonotype has ten or more counts. J is TRBJ2-5 and V is TRBV2; maybe TRBD1 (5 bases). Per germline, CDR1 SNHLY and CDR2 FYNNEI. There are 13 residues in the CDR3. Trimming cost V 5 bases and J 5 bases, with 12 bases left between them. The CDR3 here is CASSSPGRETQYF. The CDR3 region has the DNA TGTGCCAGCAGTTCCCCAGGGCGGGAGACCCAGTACTTC.

This clonotype has a count of ten or more. The chain carries TRBV15 and TRBJ2-1; possible D gene TRBD1, 5 bases. Trimming took 1 base from V and 4 from J, leaving 5 bases between them. Germline assignment: CDR1 LNHNV and CDR2 YYDKDF (reference sequence). The CDR3 totals 13 residues. CDR3 sequence reads: CATSRAGYNEQFF. The DNA for the CDR3 is TGTGCCACCAGCAGAGCAGGGTACAATGAGCAGTTCTTC.

This clonotype was seen ten or more times. This rearrangement joins TRBV5-1 to TRBJ2-1, with TRBD2 identical over 13 bases. The CDR3 has 18 amino acids. Per germline, CDR1 SGHRS and CDR2 YFSETQ. V lost 4 bases, J lost 7 bases, and 14 bases stayed unmatched. The CDR3: CASSPRNPTSGGRNEQFF. The CDR3 coding sequence is TGCGCCAGCAGCCCCCGAAACCCGACTAGCGGGGGGAGGAATGAGCAGTTCTTC.

V and J are TRBV5-1 and TRBJ2-5; no firm D call. Germline V gene sequence: CDR1 SGHRS, CDR2 YFSETQ. The V end was cut by 0 bases, the J end by 4 bases, with 13 bases between. This CDR3 region has 15 residues. Here the CDR3 reads CASSLAVARGETQYF. CDR3 coding DNA: TGCGCCAGCAGCTTGGCCGTTGCCAGAGGAGAGACCCAGTACTTC.

This clonotype was seen repeatedly, ten times or more. V usage is TRBV20-1 and J usage is TRBJ1-1; weak D call: TRBD1 (6 bases). From germline, CDR1 is DFQATT and CDR2 SNEGSKA (reference sequence). The CDR3 length is 13 residues. Trimming pared 7 bases from V and 1 base from J, leaving 13 bases between. CDR3 region: CSVPGQSNTEAFF. The CDR3 DNA reads as TGCAGTGTACCCGGACAGTCGAACACTGAAGCTTTCTTT.

This clonotype was observed many times. CDR3 sequence (DNA): TGCAGTGCGAATGGGGGGGGGAAATACGAGCAGTACTTC. It translates to CSANGGGKYEQYF. This chain links TRBV20-1 with TRBJ2-7, with 7 bases matching TRBD2. Germline loops: CDR1 DFQATT, CDR2 SNEGSKA (reference sequence). The CDR3 is made up of 13 amino acids. Trimming took 6 bases from V and 4 from J; bases not matched to a gene: 9.

This clonotype has at least ten counts. This sequence joins TRBV7-2 and TRBJ2-1; tentatively, D is TRBD1 (5 bases). Trimming left V 1 base short and J 13 bases short, with 14 bases between. Germline V CDR1 and CDR2: SGHTA, FQGNSA. The CDR3 runs 13 residues. For the CDR3, the DNA is TGTGCCAGCAGCTTAGTCGAGACAGCCCAACAGTTCTTC. This gives the protein CASSLVETAQQFF.

This clonotype was recorded at least ten times. The gene calls are TRBV5-1 and TRBJ1-1; 8 bases line up with TRBD1. After removal of 0 bases from V and 6 bases from J, the junction contained 4 bases not matched to a gene. The CDR3 sequence is 14 residues long. From germline, CDR1 is SGHRS and CDR2 YFSETQ. CDR3 nucleotide sequence: TGCGCCAGCAGCTTGGACCAGGGGGCGGCTGAAGCTTTCTTT. Amino acids: CASSLDQGAAEAFF.

Ten or more counts support this clonotype. The chain uses TRBV6-1 and TRBJ1-5; D is perhaps TRBD1 (6 bases). CDR1 and CDR2 (germline): MNHNS, SASEGT. V gave up 2 bases and J gave up 3 bases, with 11 bases separating them. The CDR3 is made up of 15 amino acids. For the CDR3, the DNA is TGTGCCAGCAGTGAACAAACAGGGCTCAATCAGCCCCAGCATTTT. Translating gives CASSEQTGLNQPQHF.

This clonotype was recorded many times. The chain is built from TRBV6-5 and TRBJ1-1; unclear D gene. Trimming removed 5 bases from V and 2 bases from J, with 9 bases in between. The CDR3 is made up of 13 amino acids. Germline V gene data show CDR1 as MNHEY and CDR2 as SVGAGI. CDR3: CASSTRLNTEAFF. CDR3 in DNA: TGTGCCAGCAGTACTCGCCTAAACACTGAAGCTTTCTTT.

This clonotype was recorded many times. The chain is built from TRBV7-2 and TRBJ2-5, with D perhaps TRBD2 (5 bases). The CDR3 has 14 residues. Germline values: CDR1 SGHTA, CDR2 FQGNSA. Trimming shortened V by 2 bases and J by 3 bases, and 10 bases separated the two germline ends. The CDR3 reads CASSLTRAEETQYF. In nucleotides, the CDR3 is TGTGCCAGCAGCTTAACCCGAGCGGAAGAGACCCAGTACTTC.

This clonotype was recorded many times. The J gene is TRBJ2-7, the V gene TRBV3-1; 7 nucleotides agree with TRBD1. The CDR3 extends over 13 amino acids. Germline CDR1 is LGHDT and CDR2 is YNNKEL (reference sequence). V trimming: 3 bases; J trimming: 7 bases; junction bases outside the gene matches: 6. CDR3 sequence (DNA): TGTGCCAGCAGCCACGCCCGACAGGGTGAGCAGTACTTC. Its translation is CASSHARQGEQYF.

There are many counts of this clonotype. The V call is TRBV4-1, the J call TRBJ2-7; possibly TRBD1 for D (6 bases). Germline assignment: CDR1 MGHRA and CDR2 YSYEKL. V lost 3 bases, J lost 3 bases, and 15 bases lay in between. The CDR3 consists of 15 residues. The DNA of the CDR3 is TGCGCCAGCAGCCACACCTTCGGGGACATCTACGAGCAGTACTTC. The encoded protein is CASSHTFGDIYEQYF.

In its sample, this clonotype was seen many times. This chain links TRBV5-1 with TRBJ1-1; D is undetermined. The V and J ends lost 7 bases and 4 bases respectively, with 14 bases between them. The CDR3 extends over 13 amino acids. Germline-derived CDR1 and CDR2 are SGHRS and YFSETQ. The CDR3 region is CASGEGWSTEAFF. CDR3 bases: TGCGCCAGCGGAGAGGGATGGAGCACTGAAGCTTTCTTT.

This clonotype was counted ten times or more. CDR3 region: CASSLSHRGQQFF. CDR3 sequence (DNA): TGTGCCAGCAGCTTAAGCCACAGGGGCCAGCAGTTCTTC. The chain has TRBV7-8 and TRBJ2-1; 7 nucleotides line up with TRBD1. The CDR3 is made up of 13 amino acids. V dropped 2 bases and J dropped 11; count of bases not matched to a gene: 6. Germline V gene data show CDR1 as SGHVS and CDR2 as FQNEAQ.

This clonotype is medium-sized in the sample. The chain employs TRBV7-2 and TRBJ2-4; D not resolved. V gave up 1 base and J gave up 9 bases, with 4 bases separating them. Germline CDR1 reads SGHTA; CDR2 reads FQGNSA. The CDR3 extends over 11 amino acids. CDR3 nucleotide sequence: TGTGCCAGCAGCTTAGTGATCATTCAGTACTTC. It codes for CASSLVIIQYF.

Many counts were recorded for this clonotype. This chain links TRBV20-1 with TRBJ1-3, with a tentative D call TRBD1 (5 bases). The CDR3 covers 13 residues. Looked up from germline, CDR1 is DFQATT and CDR2 is SNEGSKA (reference sequence). Trimming cost V 5 bases and J 4 bases, with 12 bases left between them. CDR3 in DNA: TGCAGTGCTTTCCGGGACGGCGGAAACACCATATATTTT. It specifies CSAFRDGGNTIYF.

This clonotype appeared many times. The rearrangement uses TRBV11-2 and TRBJ1-1; D might be TRBD1 (6 bases). CDR1 is SGHAT, CDR2 FQNNGV, per germline. The CDR3 has 17 residues. V was cut by 1 base and J by 0 bases, with 15 bases left in between. This chain's CDR3 is CASSLVVGGDMNTEAFF. The CDR3 DNA sequence: TGTGCCAGCAGCTTAGTGGTCGGGGGGGACATGAACACTGAAGCTTTCTTT.

In this sample, this clonotype turned up many times. The chain combines TRBV20-1 with TRBJ1-1; D gene ambiguous. The CDR3 extends over 14 amino acids. Germline assignment: CDR1 DFQATT and CDR2 SNEGSKA (reference sequence). The V end lost 2 bases, the J end lost 1 base, and 11 bases lay between the germline ends. This CDR3 is CSARWGDTNTEAFF. The CDR3 nucleotides read TGCAGTGCTAGATGGGGAGACACGAACACTGAAGCTTTCTTT.

This clonotype was recorded many times. The chain has TRBV11-2 and TRBJ2-7; no clear D gene. Per the germline V gene, CDR1 is SGHAT and CDR2 is FQNNGV. The CDR3 loop spans 15 amino acids. Trimming stripped 2 bases from V and 1 base from J, with 12 bases between. The CDR3 loop reads CASSLYSVGSYEQYF. In DNA, the CDR3 is TGTGCCAGCAGCTTATACAGCGTGGGGTCCTACGAGCAGTACTTC.

This clonotype has at least ten counts. This sequence joins TRBV6-6 and TRBJ1-3; TRBD1 agrees at 11 bases. Germline V CDR1 and CDR2: MNHNY, SVGAGI (reference sequence). The CDR3 has 16 amino acids. The V segment lost 5 bases and the J segment 2 bases; nucleotides outside the gene matches: 5. The CDR3 coding sequence is TGTGCCAGCAGTCCAACGGGACAGGGGGCTGGAAACACCATATATTTT. This translates into CASSPTGQGAGNTIYF.

This clonotype was seen at least ten times. The chain combines TRBV5-1 with TRBJ1-1; maybe TRBD1 (5 bases). CDR1 is SGHRS and CDR2 is YFSETQ in the germline V gene. Trimming shortened V by 2 bases and J by 1 base, and 9 bases separated the two germline ends. The length of the CDR3 is 14 residues. In DNA form, the CDR3 reads TGCGCCAGCAGCTTTGACAGACCGAACACTGAAGCTTTCTTT. This encodes CASSFDRPNTEAFF.

This clonotype was found many times. This chain connects TRBV7-6 to TRBJ2-7, with 9 bases that match TRBD1. V trimming: 2 bases; J trimming: 3 bases; junction bases outside the gene matches: 5. The CDR3 extends over 15 amino acids. Germline CDR1 is SGHVS and CDR2 is FNYEAQ. CDR3 sequence (DNA): TGTGCCAGCAGCTTAAGAACAGGGGGCGACTACGAGCAGTACTTC. Its translation: CASSLRTGGDYEQYF. The entire variable domain, with the rest obtained from reference TRBV7-6 and TRBJ2-7, is as follows: GAGVSQSPRYKVTKRGQDVALRCDPISGHVSLYWYRQALGQGPEFLTYFNYEAQQDKSGLPNDRFSAERPEGSISTLTIQRTEQRDSAMYRCASSLRTGGDYEQYFGPGTRLTVT.